This TCR beta chain is drawn from a study of human T cells and chemical hapten exposure. Time point given: patch test 1, 2 weeks after DPC sensitization. Treatment described: therapeutic diphenylcyclopropenone sensitization with weekly scalp DPC. The template was total RNA from unfractionated whole blood. Individual cDNA molecules had unique molecular identifiers attached to them by the library. Via MiXCR, TCRdb re-called the RACE reads, giving one row per CDR3 protein. The sample holds about 120,000 distinct CDR3 sequences, about 13% seen once. Germline V gives CDR1 SGHRS, CDR2 YFSETQ. The CDR3 has 14 amino acids. V was pared by 0 bases and J by 5 bases, with 9 bases between.

Sequencing was performed on whole blood, taken in connection with sensitization to the hapten diphenylcyclopropenone (DPC). The receptor comes from a man between 18 and 35 years old with alopecia areata. Some clones in this sample may be carry-over from other donors' samples. J is TRBJ2-4 and V is TRBV5-1, with D hard to call. CDR3 coding DNA: TGCGCCAGCAGCTTGGGGGCGATGGAAAACATTCAGTACTTC. Protein sequence: CASSLGAMENIQYF.